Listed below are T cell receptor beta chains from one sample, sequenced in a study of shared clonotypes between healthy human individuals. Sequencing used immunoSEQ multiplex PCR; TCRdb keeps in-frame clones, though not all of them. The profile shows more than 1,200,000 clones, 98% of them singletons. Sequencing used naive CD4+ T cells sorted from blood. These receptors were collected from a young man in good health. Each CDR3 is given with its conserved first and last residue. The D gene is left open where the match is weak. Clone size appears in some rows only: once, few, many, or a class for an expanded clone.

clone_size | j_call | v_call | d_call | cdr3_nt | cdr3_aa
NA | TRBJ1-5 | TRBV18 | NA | TGTGCCAGCTCACCAACGGACCCGTCGGCCCAGCATTTT | CASSPTDPSAQHF
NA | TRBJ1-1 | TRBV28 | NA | TGTGCCAGTTTTGGGACGAACCGTGAAGCTTTCTTT | CASFGTNREAFF
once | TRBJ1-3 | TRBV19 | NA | TGTGCCAGTAGTCCTTGGACAGTGTACTCTGGAAACACCATATATTTT | CASSPWTVYSGNTIYF
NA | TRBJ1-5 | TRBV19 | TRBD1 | TGTGCCAGTAGTATAGACGGACAGGGGAGGCAGCCCCAGCATTTT | CASSIDGQGRQPQHF
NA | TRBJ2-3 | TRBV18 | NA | TGTGCCAGCTCACCACTACGGCGGGACCCGACGGCAGATACGCAGTATTTT | CASSPLRRDPTADTQYF
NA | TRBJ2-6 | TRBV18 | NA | TGTGCCAGCTCACCCTTGGTCACTAGCTCTGGGGCCAACGTCCTGACTTTC | CASSPLVTSSGANVLTF
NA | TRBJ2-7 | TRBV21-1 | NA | TGTGCCAGCTGCTTTGGGGCCTACGAGCAGTACTTC | CASCFGAYEQYF
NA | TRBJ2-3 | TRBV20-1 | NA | TGCAGTGCTAGTCTGGCAGATACGCAGTATTTT | CSASLADTQYF
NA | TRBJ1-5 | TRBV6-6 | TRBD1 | TGTGCCAGCAGTGACAGGGGTAGCGATCAGCCCCAGCATTTT | CASSDRGSDQPQHF
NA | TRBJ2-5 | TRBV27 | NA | TGTGCCAGCAGTTCGACGACAGAAGGAGAGACCCAGTACTTC | CASSSTTEGETQYF
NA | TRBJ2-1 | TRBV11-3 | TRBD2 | TGTGCCAGCAGCTCAATGGGACTAGCGGGAGATGAGCAGTTCTTC | CASSSMGLAGDEQFF
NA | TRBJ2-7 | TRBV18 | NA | TGTGCCAGCTCACCTCTGGCGTGGGGGGCGGGAGCCCACTACGAGCAGTACTTC | CASSPLAWGAGAHYEQYF
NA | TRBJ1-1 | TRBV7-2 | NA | TGTGCCAGCAGTCTTACCGGGGGGATGAACACTGAAGCTTTCTTT | CASSLTGGMNTEAFF
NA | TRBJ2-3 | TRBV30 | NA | TGTGCCTGGAGTCCGGGAGTTGATACGCAGTATTTT | CAWSPGVDTQYF
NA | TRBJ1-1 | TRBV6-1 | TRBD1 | TGTGCCAGCAGTGCCCACACACAGGGGGAATCCGTGTCTTTCTTT | CASSAHTQGESVSFF
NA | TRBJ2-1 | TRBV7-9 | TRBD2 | TGTGCCAGCAGCGCTAGCGGGATACACAATGAGCAGTTCTTC | CASSASGIHNEQFF
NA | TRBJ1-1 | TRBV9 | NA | TGTGCCAGCAGCGTGGATGGGGTGAACACTGAAGCTTTCTTT | CASSVDGVNTEAFF
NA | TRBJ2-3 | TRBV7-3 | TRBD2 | TGTGCCAGCAGCTCTGGACTAGCGGGAGTGTCGCAGTATTTT | CASSSGLAGVSQYF
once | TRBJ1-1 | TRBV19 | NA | TGTGCCAGTAGTATAACCTTCGACAGCCAAGCTCTTCTGGGGGCTTTCTTT | CASSITFDSQALLGAFF
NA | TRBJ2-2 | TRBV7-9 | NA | TGTGCCAGCAGCCTACCAGGACTCTCCCGACGCACCGGGGAGCTGTTTTTT | CASSLPGLSRRTGELFF
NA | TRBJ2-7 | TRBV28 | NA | TGTGCCAGCAAGGGATCCTACGAGCAGTACTTC | CASKGSYEQYF
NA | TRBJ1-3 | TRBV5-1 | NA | TGCGCCAGCAGCTTGGGTGACCGCTCTGGAAACACCATATATTTT | CASSLGDRSGNTIYF
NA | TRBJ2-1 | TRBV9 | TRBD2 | TGTGCCAGCAGCGCCCTAGCGGGAGGCTACAATGAGCAGTTCTTC | CASSALAGGYNEQFF